The 23 T cell receptor beta chains below were found in one sample sequenced in a study. One entry per CDR3 protein results from TCRdb running MiXCR on the 5' RACE reads. The sample carries 55,000 to 70,000 distinct CDR3 sequences, about 28% recorded once. Sequenced: tumor-infiltrating memory CD4+ T cells sorted from the breast tumor. The subset is: memory CD4+ T cells, CD4+CD45RO+CD25-. All receptors come from a female donor with breast cancer.

The V and J genes are TRBV7-2 and TRBJ2-1, with no clear D. Trimming removed 1 base from V and 3 bases from J, with 10 bases in between. CDR1 and CDR2 from the germline V gene are SGHTA and FQGNSA. This CDR3 has 15 amino acids. The CDR3 region is CASSLDKGFYNEQFF. The CDR3 coding sequence is TGTGCCAGCAGCTTAGACAAGGGCTTCTACAATGAGCAGTTCTTC.

About this clonotype itself: This may be a read error: a much more frequent sequence differs by one nucleotide. The V gene is TRBV5-5, the J gene TRBJ2-7; no reliable D call. The CDR3 consists of 11 residues. Trimming pared 2 bases from V and 5 bases from J, leaving 5 bases between. Germline assignment: CDR1 SGHKS and CDR2 YYEKEE (reference sequence). The CDR3 here is CASSLPHEQYV. The CDR3 nucleotides are TGTGCCAGCAGCTTACCCCACGAGCAGTACGTC.

The chain employs TRBV12-3 or TRBV12-4 and TRBJ2-2; tentatively, D is TRBD1 or TRBD2 (6 bases each). This CDR3 spans 16 amino acids. V gave up 3 bases and J gave up 8 bases, with 19 bases separating them. CDR3 bases: TGTGCCAGCAGTTTTAGCCGGGGGCATTTGTCAGGGGAGCTGTTTTTT. This codes for CASSFSRGHLSGELFF.

In its sample, this clonotype was seen a few times. This chain uses TRBV6-5 with TRBJ1-5; no clear D gene. Trimming removed 4 bases from V and 0 bases from J, with 13 bases in between. This CDR3 region has 16 residues. The germline V gene encodes CDR1 MNHEY and CDR2 SVGAGI. The CDR3 nucleotides are TGTGCCAGCAGTTCCTACAAGGGAGATAGCAATCAGCCCCAGCATTTT. Its translation: CASSSYKGDSNQPQHF.

This clonotype showed up just a few times. This chain links TRBV24-1 with TRBJ2-5; 7 bases fit TRBD1. Unmatched junction bases numbered 3, after V lost 7 bases and J lost 2 bases. The CDR3 contains 13 residues. The germline V gene encodes CDR1 KGHDR and CDR2 SFDVKD. CDR3 nucleotide sequence: TGTGCCACCAGCGGACAGGCGCAAGAGACCCAGTACTTC. Amino acid sequence: CATSGQAQETQYF.

The sample holds one count of this clonotype. The chain links TRBV5-1 to TRBJ2-7, with TRBD2 identical over 8 bases. This CDR3 has 13 amino acids. J was trimmed by 0 bases and V by 4 bases; bases with no gene match: 0. From germline, CDR1 is SGHRS and CDR2 YFSETQ. This chain's CDR3 is CASSSGSSYEQYF. For the CDR3, the DNA is TGCGCCAGCAGCAGCGGGAGCTCCTACGAGCAGTACTTC.

This chain connects TRBV3-1 to TRBJ1-2, with 7 bases aligning to TRBD1. V gave up 0 bases and J gave up 2 bases; unmatched junction bases: 0. Per germline, CDR1 LGHDT and CDR2 YNNKEL (reference sequence). The CDR3 length is 14 residues. The CDR3 nucleotides read TGTGCCAGCAGCCAAGAGGGACAGAACTATGGCTACACCTTC. Translating it yields CASSQEGQNYGYTF. Supplemented by reference TRBV3-1 and TRBJ1-2, the full variable domain reads DTAVSQTPKYLVTQMGNDKSIKCEQNLGHDTMYWYKQDSKKFLKIMFSYNNKELIINETVPNRFSPKSPDKAHLNLHINSLELGDSAVYFCASSQEGQNYGYTFGSGTRLTVV.

This rearrangement joins TRBV6-1 to TRBJ1-5; D may be TRBD1 (6 bases). Germline-derived CDR1 and CDR2 are MNHNS and SASEGT. V was pared by 6 bases and J by 2 bases, with 11 bases between. There are 14 residues in the CDR3. The CDR3 reads CASRLQGGNQPQHF. The DNA of the CDR3 is TGTGCCAGCAGGCTACAGGGTGGCAATCAGCCCCAGCATTTT.

The rearrangement uses TRBV20-1 and TRBJ2-5, with D unresolved. With 6 bases removed from V and 4 bases from J, the gap between germline ends came to 18 bases. The CDR3 loop spans 14 amino acids. Germline V gene data show CDR1 as DFQATT and CDR2 as SNEGSKA (reference sequence). DNA for the CDR3: TGCAGTGCCCGAGCGACTGATGCGAGAGAGACCCAGTACTTC. Protein product: CSARATDARETQYF.

The chain combines TRBV29-1 with TRBJ1-4, with a tentative D call TRBD1 (5 bases). Per the germline V gene, CDR1 is SQVTM and CDR2 is ANQGSEA. V gave up 5 bases and J gave up 8 bases, with 18 bases separating them. The CDR3 length is 14 residues. In DNA form, the CDR3 reads TGCAGCGTTTCCCCGGGGCAGGGAAGGGAAAAACTGTTTTTT. Protein product: CSVSPGQGREKLFF.

This clonotype was picked up a small number of times. The rearrangement links TRBV27 to TRBJ2-5; either TRBD1 or TRBD2 may fit D (5 bases each). The CDR3 extends over 15 amino acids. Trimming took 4 bases from V and 1 from J, leaving 13 bases between them. Germline V CDR1 and CDR2: MNHEY, SMNVEV (reference sequence). The CDR3 sequence: CASSSVPGPQETQYF. As DNA, the CDR3 is TGTGCCAGCAGTTCCGTCCCGGGGCCCCAAGAGACCCAGTACTTC.

This clonotype was observed a handful of times. V gene TRBV7-2 combines with J gene TRBJ2-3; D not certain. Germline V CDR1 and CDR2: SGHTA, FQGNSA. The CDR3 has 13 amino acids. Trimming stripped 6 bases from V and 1 base from J, with 8 bases between. The CDR3 bases are TGTGCCAGCAGTCCGACGGGCACAGATACGCAGTATTTT. Translation gives CASSPTGTDTQYF.

This clonotype appeared a few times. This sequence joins TRBV19 and TRBJ1-2, with 8 bases matching TRBD1. V lost 1 base to trimming and J lost 6 bases; unmatched junction nucleotides: 7. Germline assignment: CDR1 LNHDA and CDR2 SQIVND (reference sequence). The CDR3 runs to 15 residues. The CDR3 DNA reads as TGTGCCAGTAGTATAGGAGGGACAGGAAGAGATGGCTACACCTTC. It is translated as CASSIGGTGRDGYTF.

V usage is TRBV7-3 and J usage is TRBJ2-1, with no clear D. In germline, CDR1 is SGHTA, CDR2 FQGTGA. This CDR3 is 12 amino acids long. The ends were cut back, 2 bases at V and 8 bases at J, with 7 bases in the middle. The CDR3 nucleotides are TGTGCCAGCAGCTTAGGAAAGGATGAGCAGTTCTTC. Amino acid sequence: CASSLGKDEQFF.

This clonotype was found many times. V gene TRBV12-3 or TRBV12-4 combines with J gene TRBJ2-1; D is uncertain. Trimming left V 3 bases short and J 3 bases short, with 12 bases between. The CDR3 is 15 residues long. DNA for the CDR3: TGTGCCAGCAGTTTTTTCTCTAGTTTCTACAATGAGCAGTTCTTC. It yields the protein CASSFFSSFYNEQFF.

In its sample, this clonotype was seen a few times. The rearrangement links TRBV5-1 to TRBJ1-2; D unresolved. Germline V gene data show CDR1 as SGHRS and CDR2 as YFSETQ. V lost 1 base and J 6 bases, leaving 16 bases between the germline ends. This CDR3 contains 15 residues. The CDR3 bases are TGCGCCAGCAGCTTGACGGTGGGCAGCAAGAATGGCTACACCTTC. Translating it yields CASSLTVGSKNGYTF.

The rearrangement links TRBV14 to TRBJ1-2; D unresolved. CDR1 and CDR2 (germline): SGHDN, FVKESK. The germline V and J ends were trimmed by 4 bases and 8 bases, with 11 bases remaining between them. The CDR3 totals 12 residues. The CDR3 DNA is TGTGCCAGCAGCCCCGGCCCTGGGGGCTACACCTTC. It translates to CASSPGPGGYTF.

The chain links TRBV7-2 to TRBJ2-7, with D possibly TRBD1 on 6 matching bases. Deletions cut 7 bases from V and 6 bases from J, with 16 bases between. The germline V gene has CDR1 SGHTA and CDR2 FQGNSA. The CDR3 has 13 residues. DNA of the CDR3: TGTGCCAGCAACCTTAGGGGGTTCGGCGAGCAGTACTTC. Translated, it gives CASNLRGFGEQYF.

Notes on this clonotype: The conserved closing phenylalanine or tryptophan is absent in this CDR3, likely reflecting a read error. This chain joins TRBV18 and TRBJ2-5, with D hard to call. Looked up from germline, CDR1 is KGHSH and CDR2 is LQKENI. CDR3 length equals 13 residues. Trimming took off 3 bases at V and 5 bases at J, with 10 bases between the two ends. CDR3: CASSPQGRETQYS. DNA of the CDR3: TGTGCCAGCTCACCGCAAGGGCGGGAGACCCAGTACTCC.

The chain is built from TRBV7-8 and TRBJ2-2; 8 bases align to TRBD1. The CDR3 contains 16 residues. V lost 6 bases and J lost 5; bases outside the gene matches: 11. Germline V gives CDR1 SGHVS, CDR2 FQNEAQ. The DNA of the CDR3 is TGTGCCAGCAGAGATAATCGACAGGGGAAAACCGGGGAGCTGTTTTTT. Encoded protein: CASRDNRQGKTGELFF.

This clonotype came up a few times. The chain is built from TRBV29-1 and TRBJ1-1; a weak D match, TRBD1 (6 bases). The CDR3 is made up of 13 amino acids. V was trimmed by 5 bases and J by 5 bases, leaving 15 bases between them. The germline gives CDR1 SQVTM, CDR2 ANQGSEA. CDR3 DNA sequence: TGCAGCGTTAGTGAGGGGGGGGGGACTGAAGCTTTCTTT. Translation: CSVSEGGGTEAFF.

This clonotype was observed many times. The rearrangement links TRBV12-3 or TRBV12-4 to TRBJ1-2, with D possibly being TRBD1 (6 bases). The V and J ends lost 4 bases and 5 bases respectively, with 8 bases between them. The CDR3 extends over 12 amino acids. CDR3 in amino acids: CASSWQGYGYTF. The CDR3 bases are TGTGCCAGCAGTTGGCAGGGGTATGGCTACACCTTC.

This clonotype was recorded a few times. The chain carries TRBV29-1 and TRBJ1-2; D is unclear. Germline V gene sequence: CDR1 SQVTM, CDR2 ANQGSEA. The CDR3 is 12 amino acids. V lost 5 bases and J lost 2, with 9 bases in between. CDR3 in amino acids: CSVRRENYGYTF. CDR3 coding DNA: TGCAGCGTTAGACGGGAGAACTATGGCTACACCTTC.